What follows is one T cell receptor beta chain and its context. Its target is not known. This CDR3 comprises 16 residues. V trimming: 5 bases; J trimming: 1 base; junction bases outside the gene matches: 8. Germline-derived CDR1 and CDR2 are SGHAT and FQNNGV. These data come from a study of shared clonotypes between healthy human individuals. Study-wide background: Each donor had three CD4 naive, three CD4 memory, two CD8 naive and one CD8 memory plate.

Assay used: immunoSEQ multiplex PCR; TCRdb lists only in-frame clones, some missing. The data show roughly 2 million clones, approximately 96% seen once. Study results and caveats: Naive CD4 clonotype sharing across a handful of donors was approximately 5%. It was anticipated that sequencing depth would influence how many clonotypes donors shared.

This receptor was obtained from a man aged 18-30 years in good health. This chain links TRBV11-2 with TRBJ1-2; TRBD1 aligns across 9 bases. The sample was naive CD4+ T cells sorted from blood. Documented subset: CD45RA+ positively selected. The CDR3 spells CASSRTTGGGNYGYTF. The CDR3 DNA sequence: TGTGCCAGCAGCCGAACTACAGGGGGCGGTAACTATGGCTACACCTTC. The full variable domain, rest sourced from reference TRBV11-2 and TRBJ1-2, is EAGVAQSPRYKIIEKRQSVAFWCNPISGHATLYWYQQILGQGPKLLIQFQNNGVVDDSQLPKDRFSAERLKGVDSTLKIQPAKLEDSAVYLCASSRTTGGGNYGYTFGSGTRLTVV.